The source of this TCR beta chain is a study of T cell responses to AZD1222 COVID-19 vaccine (dated by TCRdb to about 2021). About the study as a whole: AZD1222 recipients given second doses at about 4 weeks or at about 12 weeks were pooled, since spike-specific TCR depth and breadth were not found to differ between the two schedules. Trial participants were enrolled into age subgroups of 18-55, 56-69 and 70-plus years, which contained around 150, 29 and 61 TCR-sequenced participants, respectively. A total of 233 trial participants underwent TCR sequencing, of whom about 210 received two doses of AZD1222 and around 25 received two doses of the MenACWY control vaccine.

The CDR3 regions of human TCRbeta chains were subjected to immunosequencing. Turning to the authors' computational methods: Repertoire TCRs were checked for matches against a reference library of SARS-CoV-2-specific TCRs that had been generated using the MIRA antigen-specificity platform. Breadth was defined as the fraction of unique TCRs that were SARS-CoV-2-associated. Depth was defined as the fraction of total T cells that were SARS-CoV-2-associated. Using the MIRA data, every spike-specific TCR was mapped to the spike region that the TCR reacted to and assigned to either a CD4 or a CD8 class. Log10-transformed breadth and depth values were compared by one-way ANOVA with Sidak's multiple comparisons tests. TCRdb limited this immuneACCESS table to in-frame rearrangements with V and J called. A share of clones is missing; checked studies link under half to unresolved V genes, and the rest is unexplained. V, J and clone size reflect that table, while D and trimming were determined from the DNA. Present in this sample are roughly 55,000 clones, around 92% of which were seen just once. The ten largest account for less than 2% of the sample.

What the authors observed across the whole study: No day 14 peak-response samples were available, so repertoires were characterized only after the peak T cell response. Most participants were white British and females outnumbered males, and the authors suggested that clonal diversity may have been underestimated. After two AZD1222 doses, spike-specific TCR breadth and depth were significantly higher than at day 0 and than in MenACWY recipients. The 56-69-year group was small, and its depth increase did not reach significance, likely because of low power. Conclusions about previously exposed vaccinees were limited because only a handful of AZD1222 recipients were SARS-CoV-2 seropositive at baseline. The vaccine-associated CD4 TCRs covered the entire spike protein, and the dominant responses fell in regions 160-218 and 743-854. Nearly half of unique spike-specific TCRs reportedly recognized epitopes outside regions mutated in the B.1.351 and B.1.1.7 variants.

CDR3 length: 16 amino acids, cysteine to phenylalanine. The entry retains the CDR3 DNA only, 48 bases that are in frame from base 1. V trim: 5 bases; J trim: 0 bases; unmatched bases: 9. Sequences SGHTA (CDR1) and FQGNSA (CDR2) are obtained from the germline V gene. The sample's time point label, in plain terms: baseline before first vaccination. Vaccinee samples came from UK trials COV001 and COV002, including a single-blind randomized controlled phase 2/3 trial of AZD1222 (ChAdOx1 nCoV-19) in healthy adults. For TCRbeta chain sequencing, PBMC samples from trial participants were taken at day 0 and at day 28 after the second dose. Worth noting for this clone: This receptor's antigen is unknown. Base quality data are lacking; no much larger clone is found one base away.

The clonotype originates from an adult in good health. Sequenced here: peripheral blood, sampled on day 0 of AZD1222 vaccination. The chain employs TRBV7-2 and TRBJ1-2, with 7 bases aligning to TRBD1. This receptor has the CDR3 CASSQTGLASNYGYTF. The DNA sequence reads TGTGCCAGCAGCCAGACAGGGTTGGCTTCTAACTATGGCTACACCTTC.